One and the same sample provided the 14 T cell receptor beta chains below, sequenced in a study of beta chain features in type 1 diabetes. Expressed TCRB transcripts were sequenced, since all the RNA that had been isolated was reverse transcribed. Only in-frame clones appear in the TCRdb table, and some are missing; sequencing was by immunoSEQ multiplex PCR. The repertoire holds 130,000 to 150,000 clones, with 9% to 9.5% as singletons. The sequencing sample was made of central memory CD4+ T cells from blood. The source of these receptors is a man aged 18 to 35 in good health.

This clone was counted only a few times. The genes are TRBV5-1 and TRBJ1-1; TRBD1 aligns across 7 bases. The CDR3 consists of 14 residues. In germline, CDR1 is SGHRS, CDR2 YFSETQ. The junction had 6 bases not matched to a gene; V was cut back by 4 bases and J by 3 bases. CDR3 protein: CASSISGTDTEAFF. CDR3 nucleotide sequence: TGCGCCAGCAGCATAAGTGGGACAGACACTGAAGCTTTCTTT.

Turning to this clone: The sample carries other DNA sequences with the same CDR3. The chain uses TRBV19 and TRBJ1-2, with TRBD1 identical over 7 bases. The V segment lost 5 bases and the J segment 4 bases; nucleotides outside the gene matches: 7. CDR1 is LNHDA, CDR2 SQIVND, per germline (reference sequence). CDR3 length: 14 amino acids. Written as DNA, the CDR3 is TGTGCCAGTAGTCCGTCAGACAGGGCCTATGGCTACACCTTC. It codes for CASSPSDRAYGYTF.

This clone was detected a few times. The V call is TRBV9, the J call TRBJ1-2; 12 bases agree with TRBD1. This CDR3 region has 16 residues. V lost 6 bases to trimming and J lost 2 bases; unmatched junction nucleotides: 8. Germline V gene data show CDR1 as SGDLS and CDR2 as YYNGEE. Here the CDR3 reads CASTPGTGGENYGYTF. CDR3 bases: TGTGCCAGCACGCCAGGGACAGGGGGCGAGAACTATGGCTACACCTTC.

The gene calls are TRBV5-6 and TRBJ2-1; 7 nucleotides agree with TRBD1. This CDR3 is built from 15 residues. V shed 4 bases and J 1 base; nucleotides not matched to a gene: 5. CDR1 SGHDT and CDR2 YYEEEE come from the germline V gene. The CDR3 DNA reads TGTGCCAGCAGCCCCGGACAGGATTCCTACAATGAGCAGTTCTTC. Amino acid sequence: CASSPGQDSYNEQFF.

The V call is TRBV7-2, the J call TRBJ1-6; D is ambiguous. The CDR3 contains 14 residues. V was clipped by 4 bases and J by 5 bases, with 9 bases between them. The germline V gene encodes CDR1 SGHTA and CDR2 FQGNSA. The CDR3: CASSYPGNNSPLHF. In DNA form, the CDR3 reads TGTGCCAGCAGCTACCCCGGGAATAATTCACCCCTCCACTTT.

The chain carries TRBV7-3 and TRBJ2-7; TRBD2 might be the D (6 bases). CDR1 and CDR2 from the germline V gene are SGHTA and FQGTGA. Trimming removed 2 bases from V and 3 bases from J, with 17 bases in between. The CDR3 has 16 amino acids. DNA of the CDR3: TGTGCCAGCAGCTTAGGGGGGAGTGGCTCACTCTACGAGCAGTACTTC. It codes for CASSLGGSGSLYEQYF.

The gene calls are TRBV7-6 and TRBJ2-5; the D is unclear. The CDR3 covers 13 residues. V shed 1 base and J shed 4 bases, with 7 bases lying between them. The V gene's germline CDR1 is SGHVS and CDR2 FNYEAQ. CDR3: CASSLEYGETQYF. The CDR3 DNA sequence: TGTGCCAGCAGCTTAGAATACGGAGAGACCCAGTACTTC.

The chain has TRBV4-1 and TRBJ2-7; 7 bases align to TRBD1. CDR1 is MGHRA, CDR2 YSYEKL, per germline. Trimming removed 0 bases from V and 1 base from J; junction bases left unmatched: 3. There are 15 residues in the CDR3. This chain's CDR3 is CASSQDPGQSYEQYF. CDR3 DNA: TGCGCCAGCAGCCAAGATCCGGGACAGTCCTACGAGCAGTACTTC.

The rearrangement links TRBV11-2 to TRBJ2-1, with TRBD1 as a possible D gene (7 bases). The V and J ends lost 5 bases and 3 bases respectively, with 20 bases between them. CDR1 is SGHAT, CDR2 FQNNGV, per germline. The CDR3 has 17 residues. This CDR3 is CASSIRGVGGGYNEQFF. The CDR3 coding sequence is TGTGCCAGCAGCATTAGGGGGGTAGGGGGCGGCTACAATGAGCAGTTCTTC.

This clone was detected only a few times. CDR3 residues: CAWSLQGASEKLFF. The CDR3 DNA reads TGTGCCTGGAGCCTACAGGGGGCTTCTGAAAAACTGTTTTTT. J is TRBJ1-4 and V is TRBV30; 9 bases fit TRBD1. This CDR3 comprises 14 residues. The ends lost 3 bases at V and 7 bases at J; junction bases unmatched: 6. CDR1 GTSNPN and CDR2 SVGIG come from the germline V gene (reference sequence).

This clone has only a few counts. CDR3 sequence reads: CASSLRGTTQETQYF. The CDR3 DNA sequence: TGTGCCAGCAGCTTACGGGGGACTACTCAAGAGACCCAGTACTTC. The genes are TRBV11-3 and TRBJ2-5; 7 bases agree with TRBD2. CDR1 is SGHNT, CDR2 YENEEA, per germline. This CDR3 has 15 amino acids. With 2 bases clipped from V and 2 bases from J, the junction kept 5 bases outside the gene matches.

This clone turned up a few times. The genes are TRBV11-2 and TRBJ2-1; 11 nucleotides line up with TRBD2. After removal of 5 bases from V and 3 bases from J, the junction contained 6 bases not matched to a gene. Germline V lookup: CDR1 SGHAT, CDR2 FQNNGV. This CDR3 region has 16 residues. The CDR3 region has the DNA TGTGCCAGCAGCCCTACCGGGACTAGCGGCTACAATGAGCAGTTCTTC. Its protein product is CASSPTGTSGYNEQFF.

V gene TRBV15 combines with J gene TRBJ2-7; weak D call: TRBD1 (5 bases). V was trimmed by 1 base and J by 2 bases, leaving 9 bases between them. Germline assignment: CDR1 LNHNV and CDR2 YYDKDF (reference sequence). This CDR3 is 14 amino acids long. CDR3 nucleotides: TGTGCCACCAGCAGAGGGGGCGACGCCTACGAGCAGTACTTC. Translating gives CATSRGGDAYEQYF.

V and J are TRBV25-1 and TRBJ2-3, with D possibly matching TRBD1 (5 bases). V shed 5 bases and J shed 6 bases, with 24 bases lying between them. This CDR3 is built from 17 residues. In germline, CDR1 is MGHDK, CDR2 SYGVNS. The CDR3 spells CASSSPDQQVEWDTQYF. CDR3 bases: TGTGCCAGCAGTTCTCCGGACCAACAGGTAGAATGGGATACGCAGTATTTT.